A single sample is the source of the 7 T cell receptor beta chains below, sequenced in a study of stem cell transplantation in POMP-related autoinflammatory disease (dated by TCRdb to the early 2020s). Library preparation used the immunoSEQ multiplex PCR assay. This immuneACCESS table, as held by TCRdb, lists in-frame sequences with V and J called but not all clones. Of the missing ones, under half trace to an unresolved V gene in checked studies; the others have no known cause. For this sample the table gives 9,000 to 10,000 clones, of which roughly 77% were detected only once. The top ten hold approximately 4.5% of the sample. The time point label corresponds to: after hematopoietic stem cell transplant. Sample: CD4+ T cells from PBMCs, taken after stem cell transplantation. The receptors stem from a human patient with POMP-related autoinflammation and immune dysregulation (PRAID). Donor T cells from the graft may be present among the T cells after a transplant.

V usage is TRBV5-5 and J usage is TRBJ1-6, with D unresolved. Per the germline V gene, CDR1 is SGHKS and CDR2 is YYEKEE (reference sequence). CDR3 length: 14 residues. The V end was cut by 4 bases, the J end by 7 bases, with 12 bases between. The CDR3 here is CASSENIANSPLHF. The CDR3 DNA reads as TGTGCCAGCAGCGAAAATATAGCGAATTCACCCCTCCACTTT. Full variable domain (missing parts from reference TRBV5-5 and TRBJ1-6): DAGVTQSPTHLIKTRGQQVTLRCSPISGHKSVSWYQQVLGQGPQFIFQYYEKEERGRGNFPDRFSARQFPNYSSELNVNALLLGDSALYLCASSENIANSPLHFGNGTRLTVT.

This chain joins TRBV28 and TRBJ2-6; no reliable D call. The CDR3 loop spans 16 amino acids. CDR1 MDHEN and CDR2 SYDVKM come from the germline V gene. The ends were cut back, 5 bases at V and 2 bases at J, with 13 bases in the middle. This chain's CDR3 is CASSPLETPGANVLTF. CDR3 coding DNA: TGTGCCAGCAGTCCCCTTGAGACCCCTGGGGCCAACGTCCTGACTTTC.

This chain uses TRBV9 with TRBJ2-2; 8 nucleotides match TRBD1. This CDR3 has 16 residues. Germline values: CDR1 SGDLS, CDR2 YYNGEE. After removal of 0 bases from V and 7 bases from J, the junction contained 8 bases not matched to a gene. The CDR3 nucleotides read TGTGCCAGCAGCGTAGGAGGAACAGGGGGACACGGGGAGCTGTTTTTT. Protein product: CASSVGGTGGHGELFF.

The chain is built from TRBV29-1 and TRBJ2-1, with 8 positions matching TRBD2. The CDR3 sequence is 13 residues long. The trim removed 7 bases at V and 15 bases at J, leaving 17 bases unmatched. Germline CDR1 and CDR2: SQVTM and ANQGSEA. CDR3: CSGLALAGGLTFF. The DNA of the CDR3 is TGCAGCGGACTAGCGCTAGCTGGCGGATTGACGTTCTTC.

This clone came up once. The chain links TRBV19 to TRBJ2-5; TRBD1 aligns across 11 bases. This CDR3 has 16 amino acids. Germline CDR1 LNHDA, CDR2 SQIVND (reference sequence). V lost 1 base and J lost 4; bases outside the gene matches: 5. The CDR3 here is CASSIGTGGVLETQYF. The DNA for the CDR3 is TGTGCCAGTAGTATAGGGACAGGGGGCGTCTTAGAGACCCAGTACTTC.

This clone appeared once. The CDR3 DNA sequence: TGTGCCAGCAGCTTATTGGCGGGAGGAGCAGATACGCAGTATTTT. Its protein product is CASSLLAGGADTQYF. The V and J genes are TRBV7-2 and TRBJ2-3, with 8 bases fitting TRBD2. The trim removed 2 bases at V and 4 bases at J, leaving 5 bases unmatched. The germline V gene encodes CDR1 SGHTA and CDR2 FQGNSA. This CDR3 contains 15 residues.

The chain joins TRBV6-2 or TRBV6-3 to TRBJ1-5; 9 positions agree with TRBD1. Germline V gene sequence: CDR1 MNHEY, CDR2 SVGEGT. Germline trimming cut 0 bases from V and 4 bases from J; bases unmatched to any gene: 10. This CDR3 comprises 18 residues. For the CDR3, the DNA is TGTGCCAGCAGTTACTCGGGATACAGGGGGCTTGGGAATCAGCCCCAGCATTTT. It codes for CASSYSGYRGLGNQPQHF.